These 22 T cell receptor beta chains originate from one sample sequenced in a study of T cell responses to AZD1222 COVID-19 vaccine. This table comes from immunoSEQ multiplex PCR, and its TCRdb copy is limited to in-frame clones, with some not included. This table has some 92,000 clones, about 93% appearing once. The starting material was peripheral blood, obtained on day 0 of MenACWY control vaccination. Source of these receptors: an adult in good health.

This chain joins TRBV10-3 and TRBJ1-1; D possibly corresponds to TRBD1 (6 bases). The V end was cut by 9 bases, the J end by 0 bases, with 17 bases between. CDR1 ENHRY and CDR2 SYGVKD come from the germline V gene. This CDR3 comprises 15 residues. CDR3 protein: CAMSLGGPMNTEAFF. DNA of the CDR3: TGTGCCATGTCTCTTGGGGGGCCGATGAACACTGAAGCTTTCTTT.

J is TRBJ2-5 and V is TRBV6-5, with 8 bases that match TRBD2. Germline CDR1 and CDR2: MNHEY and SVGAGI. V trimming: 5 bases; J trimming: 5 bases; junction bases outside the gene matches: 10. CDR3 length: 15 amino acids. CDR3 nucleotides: TGTGCCAGCAGTAAACGGGGGGGTTCGGGTGAGACCCAGTACTTC. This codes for CASSKRGGSGETQYF.

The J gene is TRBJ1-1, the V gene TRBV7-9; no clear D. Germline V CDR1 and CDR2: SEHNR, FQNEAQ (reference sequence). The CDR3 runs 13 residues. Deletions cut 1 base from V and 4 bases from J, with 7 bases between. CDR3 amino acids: CASSLGWGTEAFF. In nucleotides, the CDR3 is TGTGCCAGCAGCTTAGGGTGGGGCACTGAAGCTTTCTTT. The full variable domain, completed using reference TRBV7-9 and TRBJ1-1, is DTGVSQNPRHKITKRGQNVTFRCDPISEHNRLYWYRQTLGQGPEFLTYFQNEAQLEKSRLLSDRFSAERPKGSFSTLEIQRTEQGDSAMYLCASSLGWGTEAFFGQGTRLTVV.

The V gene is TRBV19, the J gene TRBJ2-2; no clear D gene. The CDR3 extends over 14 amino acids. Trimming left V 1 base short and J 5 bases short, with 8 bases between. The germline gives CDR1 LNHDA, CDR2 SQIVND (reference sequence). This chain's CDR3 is CASSIGGKTGELFF. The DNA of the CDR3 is TGTGCCAGTAGTATAGGAGGCAAGACCGGGGAGCTGTTTTTT.

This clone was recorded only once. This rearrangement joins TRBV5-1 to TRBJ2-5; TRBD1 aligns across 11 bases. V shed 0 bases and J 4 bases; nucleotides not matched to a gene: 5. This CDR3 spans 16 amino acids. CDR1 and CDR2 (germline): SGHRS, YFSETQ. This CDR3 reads CASSLGGQGAGETQYF. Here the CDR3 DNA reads TGCGCCAGCAGCTTGGGTGGACAGGGGGCTGGAGAGACCCAGTACTTC.

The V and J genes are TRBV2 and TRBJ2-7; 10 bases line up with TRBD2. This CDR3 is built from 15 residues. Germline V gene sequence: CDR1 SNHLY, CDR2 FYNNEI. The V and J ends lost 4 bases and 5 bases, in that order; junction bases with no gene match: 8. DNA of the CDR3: TGTGCCAGCAGTGGGACTAGCGGACGGCGGGACGAGCAGTACTTC. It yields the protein CASSGTSGRRDEQYF.

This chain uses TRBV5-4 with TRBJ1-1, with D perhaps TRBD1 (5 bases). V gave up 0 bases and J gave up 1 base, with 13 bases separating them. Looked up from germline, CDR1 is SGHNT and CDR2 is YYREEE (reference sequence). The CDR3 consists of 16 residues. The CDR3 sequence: CASSLDGGGTNTEAFF. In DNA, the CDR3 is TGTGCCAGCAGCTTGGACGGGGGAGGTACGAACACTGAAGCTTTCTTT.

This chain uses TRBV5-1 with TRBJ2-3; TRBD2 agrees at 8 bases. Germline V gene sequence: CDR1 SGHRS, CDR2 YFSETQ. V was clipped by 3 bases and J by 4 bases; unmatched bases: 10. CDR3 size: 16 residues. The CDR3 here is CASSSLTSGGADTQYF. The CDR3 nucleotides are TGCGCCAGCAGCTCACTTACTAGCGGCGGTGCAGATACGCAGTATTTT.

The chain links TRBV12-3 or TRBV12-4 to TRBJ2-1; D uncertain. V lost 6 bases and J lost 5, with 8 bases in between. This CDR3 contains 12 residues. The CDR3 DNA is TGTGCCAGCAGCTCGGGCCACAATGAGCAGTTCTTC. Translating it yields CASSSGHNEQFF.

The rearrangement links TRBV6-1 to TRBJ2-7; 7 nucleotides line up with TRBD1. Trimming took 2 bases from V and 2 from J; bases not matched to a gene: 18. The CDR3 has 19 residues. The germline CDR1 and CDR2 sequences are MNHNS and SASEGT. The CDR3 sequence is CASSERETGWVTGTYEQYF. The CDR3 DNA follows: TGTGCCAGCAGTGAAAGAGAGACCGGGTGGGTGACAGGGACCTACGAGCAGTACTTC.

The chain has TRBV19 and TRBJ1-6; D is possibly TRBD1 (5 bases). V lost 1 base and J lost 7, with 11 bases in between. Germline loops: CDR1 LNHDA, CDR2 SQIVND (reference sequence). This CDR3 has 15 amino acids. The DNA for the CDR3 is TGTGCCAGTAGTATAGGTGGGGGAGGCAATTCACCCCTCCACTTT. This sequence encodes CASSIGGGGNSPLHF. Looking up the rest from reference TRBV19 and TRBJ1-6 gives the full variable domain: DGGITQSPKYLFRKEGQNVTLSCEQNLNHDAMYWYRQDPGQGLRLIYYSQIVNDFQKGDIAEGYSVSREKKESFPLTVTSAQKNPTAFYLCASSIGGGGNSPLHFGNGTRLTVT.

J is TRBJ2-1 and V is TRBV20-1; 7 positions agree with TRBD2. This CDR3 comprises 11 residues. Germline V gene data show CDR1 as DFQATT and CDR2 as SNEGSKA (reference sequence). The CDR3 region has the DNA TGCAGCAACGGGAGGTTAGGCGAGCAGTTCTTC. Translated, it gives CSNGRLGEQFF.

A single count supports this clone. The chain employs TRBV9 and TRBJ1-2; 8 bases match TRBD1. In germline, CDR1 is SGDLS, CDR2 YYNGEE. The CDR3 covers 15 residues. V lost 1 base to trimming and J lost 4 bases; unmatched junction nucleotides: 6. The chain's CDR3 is CASSVNRGESYGYTF. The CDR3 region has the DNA TGTGCCAGCAGCGTAAACAGGGGGGAAAGCTATGGCTACACCTTC.

The CDR3 DNA reads TGTGCCAGCTCACCGGGACTAGCGGGAGGGGTATACGAGCAGTACTTC. Protein sequence: CASSPGLAGGVYEQYF. This chain links TRBV18 with TRBJ2-7; TRBD2 matches 16 bases. Germline values: CDR1 KGHSH, CDR2 LQKENI. The length of the CDR3 is 16 residues. Trimming cost V 3 bases and J 4 bases; bases outside gene matches: 3. Full variable domain (rest looked up from reference TRBV18 and TRBJ2-7): NAGVMQNPRHLVRRRGQEARLRCSPMKGHSHVYWYRQLPEEGLKFMVYLQKENIIDESGMPKERFSAEFPKEGPSILRIQQVVRGDSAAYFCASSPGLAGGVYEQYFGPGTRLTVT.

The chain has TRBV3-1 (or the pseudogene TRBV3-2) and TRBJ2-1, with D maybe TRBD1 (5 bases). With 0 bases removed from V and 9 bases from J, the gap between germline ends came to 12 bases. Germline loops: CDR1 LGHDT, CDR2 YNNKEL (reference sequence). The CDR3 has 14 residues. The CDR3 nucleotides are TGTGCCAGCAGCCAAGATCCGACAGCTCGTGAGCAGTTCTTC. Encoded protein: CASSQDPTAREQFF.

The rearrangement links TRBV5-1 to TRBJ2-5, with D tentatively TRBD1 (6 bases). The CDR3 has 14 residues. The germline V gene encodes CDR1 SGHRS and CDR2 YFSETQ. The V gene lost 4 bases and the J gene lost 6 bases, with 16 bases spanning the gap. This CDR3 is CASSTLQGRKTQYF. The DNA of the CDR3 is TGCGCCAGCAGCACCTTACAGGGACGGAAGACCCAGTACTTC.

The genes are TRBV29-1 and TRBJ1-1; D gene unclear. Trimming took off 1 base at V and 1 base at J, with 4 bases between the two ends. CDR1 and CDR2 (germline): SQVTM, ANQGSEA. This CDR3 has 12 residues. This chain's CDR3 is CSVEGANTEAFF. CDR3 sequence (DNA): TGCAGCGTTGAAGGGGCGAACACTGAAGCTTTCTTT.

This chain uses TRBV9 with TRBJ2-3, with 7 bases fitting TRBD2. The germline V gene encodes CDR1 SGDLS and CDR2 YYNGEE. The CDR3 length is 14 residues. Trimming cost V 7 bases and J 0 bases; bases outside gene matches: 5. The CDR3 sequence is CASGGEPSTDTQYF. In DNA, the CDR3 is TGTGCCAGCGGGGGGGAGCCGAGCACAGATACGCAGTATTTT.

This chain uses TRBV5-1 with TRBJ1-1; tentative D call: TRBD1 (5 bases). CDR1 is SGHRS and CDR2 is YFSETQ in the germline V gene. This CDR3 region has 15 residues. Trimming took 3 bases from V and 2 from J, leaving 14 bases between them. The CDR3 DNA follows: TGCGCCAGCAGCTCCGAGGGACGGACAAACACTGAAGCTTTCTTT. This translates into CASSSEGRTNTEAFF. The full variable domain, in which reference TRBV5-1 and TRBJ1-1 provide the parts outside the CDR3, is KAGVTQTPRYLIKTRGQQVTLSCSPISGHRSVSWYQQTPGQGLQFLFEYFSETQRNKGNFPGRFSGRQFSNSRSEMNVSTLELGDSALYLCASSSEGRTNTEAFFGQGTRLTVV.

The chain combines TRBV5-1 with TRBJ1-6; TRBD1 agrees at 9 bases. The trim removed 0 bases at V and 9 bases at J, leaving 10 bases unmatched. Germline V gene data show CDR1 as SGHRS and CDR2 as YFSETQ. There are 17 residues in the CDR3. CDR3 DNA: TGCGCCAGCAGCTTGGAAGGCCCCGGGACAGGGACTTCACCCCTCCACTTT. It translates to CASSLEGPGTGTSPLHF.

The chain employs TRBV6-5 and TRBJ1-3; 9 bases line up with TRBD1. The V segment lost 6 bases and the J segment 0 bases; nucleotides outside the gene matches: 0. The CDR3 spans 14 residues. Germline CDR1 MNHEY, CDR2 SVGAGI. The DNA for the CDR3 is TGTGCCAGCAGGACAGGGGGCTCTGGAAACACCATATATTTT. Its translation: CASRTGGSGNTIYF.

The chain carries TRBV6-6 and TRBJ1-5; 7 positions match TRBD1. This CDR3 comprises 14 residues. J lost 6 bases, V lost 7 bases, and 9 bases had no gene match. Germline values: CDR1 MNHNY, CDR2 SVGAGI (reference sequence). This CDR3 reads CASNNRGAGQPQHF. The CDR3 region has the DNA TGTGCCAGCAACAACAGGGGAGCGGGTCAGCCCCAGCATTTT.